This T cell receptor (beta chain) was profiled in a study of vaccination and CD4 T cells after COVID-19. On the study more broadly: Two of the convalescents were Hispanic, and convalescents were six males and four females. For three convalescent patients, sampling occurred both at day 14 and at days 161 to 241 after vaccination. The study's findings and limits: Sampling was limited to relatively few convalescent patients, with no early post-infection timepoints studied.

This clonotype has a handful of counts. Its cognate antigen is unknown. The sample's time point: late sampling 161 to 241 days after vaccination in a few convalescent patients. Documented treatment: roughly ten-day PBMC culture with coronavirus spike peptide pools or control peptides (ViraFEST assay). Following expansion of antigen-specific T cells with peptide pools, ViraFEST then sequenced TCRs. J gave up 2 bases and V 6 bases, and 10 bases lay outside the gene matches. CDR1 and CDR2 from the germline V gene are MNHEY and SVGEGT. The CDR3 consists of 15 residues. The Oncomine TCR Beta short-read assay was applied to DNA of cultured CD4+ T cells. From the PCR reads, TCRdb called clonotypes with MiXCR, one entry per CDR3 protein. The sample records about 22,000 distinct CDR3 sequences, 35% being singletons.

This specimen consisted of CD4+ T cells from blood, cultured in vitro, obtained about 7 months after SARS-CoV-2 vaccination. The TCR originated in a human donor who had recovered from COVID-19. This chain links TRBV6-2 or TRBV6-3 with TRBJ2-7, with 7 bases lining up with TRBD1. The CDR3 nucleotides are TGTGCCAGCAGCCCTCAGGGGGACCCAACCTACGAGCAGTACTTC. Its translation is CASSPQGDPTYEQYF.